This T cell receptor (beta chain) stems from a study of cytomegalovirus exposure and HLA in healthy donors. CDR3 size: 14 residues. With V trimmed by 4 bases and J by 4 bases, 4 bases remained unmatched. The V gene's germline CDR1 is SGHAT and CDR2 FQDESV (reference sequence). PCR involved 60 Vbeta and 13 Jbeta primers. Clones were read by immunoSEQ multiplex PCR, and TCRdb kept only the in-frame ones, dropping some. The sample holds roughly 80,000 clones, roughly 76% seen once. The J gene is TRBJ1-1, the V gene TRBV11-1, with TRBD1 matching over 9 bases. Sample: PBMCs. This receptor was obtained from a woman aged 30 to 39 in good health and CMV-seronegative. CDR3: CASSSRDRVTEAFF. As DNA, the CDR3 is TGTGCCAGCAGCTCGCGGGACAGGGTCACTGAAGCTTTCTTT.